A single T cell receptor beta chain is shown here with its context. Its antigen target is currently unknown. Per-base quality was not reported, and no clone a single base away is much larger than it. The trim is 2 bases for V and 7 bases for J, with a gap of 15 bases between the germline ends. CDR1 SGHAT and CDR2 FQNNGV are derived from the germline V gene. From cysteine to phenylalanine, the CDR3 is 16 amino acids long. Only the CDR3 DNA stays, 48 bases, in frame from base 1. This sample was included in a study of control samples from healthy donors and cancer patients (dated by TCRdb to the early 2020s). To prepare the library, the immunoSEQ multiplex PCR assay was applied. TCRdb provides this immuneACCESS table in a form limited to in-frame rearrangements. Some clones are lacking; in checked studies, under half of them reflect an unresolved V gene, and why the rest are absent is not known. This sample comprises about 100,000 clones, 87% of them detected only once. Roughly 18% of the sample comes from the top ten.

The chain is made from TRBV11-2 and TRBJ1-6; confidence is insufficient to name the D gene. The source material was blood. This TCR was recovered from a woman aged 50 to 60 in good health. This receptor has the CDR3 CASSLSLWTGNSPLHF. Read as DNA, the sequence is TGTGCCAGCAGCTTATCCCTCTGGACGGGCAATTCACCCCTCCACTTT.